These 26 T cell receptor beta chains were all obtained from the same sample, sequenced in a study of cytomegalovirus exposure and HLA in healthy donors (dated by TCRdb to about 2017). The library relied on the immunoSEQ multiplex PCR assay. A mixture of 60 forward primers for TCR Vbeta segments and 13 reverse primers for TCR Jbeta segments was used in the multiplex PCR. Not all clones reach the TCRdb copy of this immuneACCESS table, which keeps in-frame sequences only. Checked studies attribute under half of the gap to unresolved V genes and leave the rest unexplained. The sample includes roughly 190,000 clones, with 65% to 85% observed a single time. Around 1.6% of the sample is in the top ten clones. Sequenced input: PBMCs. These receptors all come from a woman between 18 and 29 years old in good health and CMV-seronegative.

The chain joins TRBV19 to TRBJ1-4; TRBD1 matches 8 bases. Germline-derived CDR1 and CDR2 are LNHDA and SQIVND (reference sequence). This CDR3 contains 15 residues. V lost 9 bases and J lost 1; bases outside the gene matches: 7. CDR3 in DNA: TGTGCCAGCCGAACAGGGGGTGTAACTAATGAAAAACTGTTTTTT. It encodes CASRTGGVTNEKLFF.

CDR3 loop: CASSTRLAGPSYEQYF. The CDR3 coding sequence is TGCGCCAGCAGCACTCGACTAGCGGGACCCTCCTACGAGCAGTACTTC. This chain uses TRBV5-1 with TRBJ2-7; 11 bases agree with TRBD2. J gave up 0 bases and V 4 bases, and 6 bases lay outside the gene matches. The CDR3 runs 16 residues. CDR1 is SGHRS and CDR2 is YFSETQ in the germline V gene. Supplemented by reference TRBV5-1 and TRBJ2-7, the full variable domain reads KAGVTQTPRYLIKTRGQQVTLSCSPISGHRSVSWYQQTPGQGLQFLFEYFSETQRNKGNFPGRFSGRQFSNSRSEMNVSTLELGDSALYLCASSTRLAGPSYEQYFGPGTRLTVT.

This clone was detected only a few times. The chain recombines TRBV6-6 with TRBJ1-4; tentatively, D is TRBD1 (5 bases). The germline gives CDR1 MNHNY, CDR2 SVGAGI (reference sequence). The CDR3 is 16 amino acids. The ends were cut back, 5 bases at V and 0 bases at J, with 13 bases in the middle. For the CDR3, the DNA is TGTGCCAGCAGTCGCTCCGGGGGTGCAACTAATGAAAAACTGTTTTTT. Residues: CASSRSGGATNEKLFF.

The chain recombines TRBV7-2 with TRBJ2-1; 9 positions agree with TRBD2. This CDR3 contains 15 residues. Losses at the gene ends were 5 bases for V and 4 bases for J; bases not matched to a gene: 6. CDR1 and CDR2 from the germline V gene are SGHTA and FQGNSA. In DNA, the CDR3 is TGTGCCAGCAGCCAGACTAGCGGATATTACAATGAGCAGTTCTTC. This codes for CASSQTSGYYNEQFF.

Here the CDR3 reads CASSFGRRGGKNIQYF. In nucleotides, the CDR3 is TGTGCCAGCAGTTTCGGTCGTCGGGGGGGGAAAAACATTCAGTACTTC. The chain employs TRBV28 and TRBJ2-4, with TRBD2 identical over 8 bases. From germline, CDR1 is MDHEN and CDR2 SYDVKM. The CDR3 totals 16 residues. Losses at the gene ends were 3 bases for V and 4 bases for J; bases not matched to a gene: 8.

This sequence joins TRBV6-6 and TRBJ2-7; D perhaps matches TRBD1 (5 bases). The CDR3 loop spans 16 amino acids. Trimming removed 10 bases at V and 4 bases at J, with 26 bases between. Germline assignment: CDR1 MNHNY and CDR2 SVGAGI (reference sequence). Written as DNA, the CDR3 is TGTGCCACCTCTCCCGGTGGGGCGAGAAAAAGATACGAGCAGTACTTC. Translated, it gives CATSPGGARKRYEQYF.

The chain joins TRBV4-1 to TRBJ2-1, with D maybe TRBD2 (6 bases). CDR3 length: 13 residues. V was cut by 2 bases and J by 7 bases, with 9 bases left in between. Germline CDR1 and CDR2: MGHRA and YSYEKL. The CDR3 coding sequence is TGCGCCAGCAGCCAATTTAGCGGTAATGAGCAGTTCTTC. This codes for CASSQFSGNEQFF.

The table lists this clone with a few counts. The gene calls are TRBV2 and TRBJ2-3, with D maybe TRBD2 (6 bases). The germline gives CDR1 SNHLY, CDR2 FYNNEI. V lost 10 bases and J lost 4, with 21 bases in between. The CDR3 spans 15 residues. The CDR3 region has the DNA TGTGCCACCCGCCCTCCTTCGGGGACTTCAGATACGCAGTATTTT. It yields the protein CATRPPSGTSDTQYF. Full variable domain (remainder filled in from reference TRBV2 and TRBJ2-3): EPEVTQTPSHQVTQMGQEVILRCVPISNHLYFYWYRQILGQKVEFLVSFYNNEISEKSEIFDDQFSVERPDGSNFTLKIRSTKLEDSAMYFCATRPPSGTSDTQYFGPGTRLTVL.

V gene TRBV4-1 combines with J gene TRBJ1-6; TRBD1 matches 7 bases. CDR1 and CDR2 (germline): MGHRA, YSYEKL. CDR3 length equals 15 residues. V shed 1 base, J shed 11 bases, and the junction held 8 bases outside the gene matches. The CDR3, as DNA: TGCGCCAGCAGCCAAGGACAGGGCCTGGTCGCACCCCTCCACTTT. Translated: CASSQGQGLVAPLHF.

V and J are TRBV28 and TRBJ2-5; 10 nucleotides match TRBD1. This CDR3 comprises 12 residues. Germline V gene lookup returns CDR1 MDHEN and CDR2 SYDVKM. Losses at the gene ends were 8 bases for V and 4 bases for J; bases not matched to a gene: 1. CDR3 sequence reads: CASGDRGETQYF. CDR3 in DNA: TGTGCCAGCGGGGACAGGGGAGAGACCCAGTACTTC.

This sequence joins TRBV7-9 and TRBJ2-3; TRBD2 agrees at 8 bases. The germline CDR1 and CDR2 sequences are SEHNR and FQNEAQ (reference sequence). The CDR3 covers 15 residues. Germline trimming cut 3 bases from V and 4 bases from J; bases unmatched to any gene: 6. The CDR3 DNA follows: TGTGCCAGCAGCTTGATAGCGGGGAGCGCAGATACGCAGTATTTT. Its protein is CASSLIAGSADTQYF.

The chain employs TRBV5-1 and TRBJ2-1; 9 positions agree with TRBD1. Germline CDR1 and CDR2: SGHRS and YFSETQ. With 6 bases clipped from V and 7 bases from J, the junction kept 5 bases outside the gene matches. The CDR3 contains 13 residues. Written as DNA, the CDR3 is TGCGCCAGCACCTGGACAGGGGAGAATGAGCAGTTCTTC. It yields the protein CASTWTGENEQFF.

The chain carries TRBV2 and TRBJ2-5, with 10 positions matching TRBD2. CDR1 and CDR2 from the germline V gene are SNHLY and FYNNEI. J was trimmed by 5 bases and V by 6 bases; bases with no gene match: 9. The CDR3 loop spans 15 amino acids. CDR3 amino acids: CASRRLAGPGETQYF. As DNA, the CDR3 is TGTGCCAGCAGGAGACTAGCGGGCCCCGGGGAGACCCAGTACTTC.

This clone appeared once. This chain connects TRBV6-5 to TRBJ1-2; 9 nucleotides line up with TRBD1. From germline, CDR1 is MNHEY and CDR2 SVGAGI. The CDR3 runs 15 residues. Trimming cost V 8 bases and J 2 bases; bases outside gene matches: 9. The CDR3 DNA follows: TGTGCCAGCCTAGGGACAGGGTTGAAAAACTATGGCTACACCTTC. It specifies CASLGTGLKNYGYTF.

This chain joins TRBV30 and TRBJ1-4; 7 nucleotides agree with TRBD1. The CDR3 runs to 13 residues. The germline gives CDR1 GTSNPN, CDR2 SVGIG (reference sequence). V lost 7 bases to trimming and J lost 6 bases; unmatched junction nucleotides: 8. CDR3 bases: TGTGCCTCGACAGGGACGGGGTATGAAAAACTGTTTTTT. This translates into CASTGTGYEKLFF.

CDR3 in amino acids: CASNTGGEQFF. The CDR3, as DNA: TGTGCCAGTAATACGGGTGGTGAGCAGTTCTTC. The chain has TRBV19 and TRBJ2-1; D remains ambiguous. V was cut by 7 bases and J by 9 bases, with 10 bases left in between. The CDR3 has 11 amino acids. From germline, CDR1 is LNHDA and CDR2 SQIVND (reference sequence).

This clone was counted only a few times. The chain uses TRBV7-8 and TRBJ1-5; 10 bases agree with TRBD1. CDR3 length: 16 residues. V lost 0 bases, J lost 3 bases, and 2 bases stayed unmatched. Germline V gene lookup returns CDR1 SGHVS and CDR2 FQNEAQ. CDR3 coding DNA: TGTGCCAGCAGCTTAGCCGGGACAGGGGACAATCAGCCCCAGCATTTT. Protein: CASSLAGTGDNQPQHF.

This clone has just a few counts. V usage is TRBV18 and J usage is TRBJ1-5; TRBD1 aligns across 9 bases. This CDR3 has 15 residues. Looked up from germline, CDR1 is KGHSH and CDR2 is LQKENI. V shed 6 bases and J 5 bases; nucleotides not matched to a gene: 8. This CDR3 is CASSAGTGLYQPQHF. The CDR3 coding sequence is TGTGCCAGCTCGGCCGGGACAGGGTTGTATCAGCCCCAGCATTTT.

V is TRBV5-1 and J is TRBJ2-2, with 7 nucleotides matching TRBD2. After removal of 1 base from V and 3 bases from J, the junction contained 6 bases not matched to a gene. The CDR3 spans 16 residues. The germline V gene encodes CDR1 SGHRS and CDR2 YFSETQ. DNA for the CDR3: TGCGCCAGCAGCTTGCTCGCGGGGGTTGACACCGGGGAGCTGTTTTTT. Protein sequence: CASSLLAGVDTGELFF.

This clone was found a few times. The CDR3 nucleotides are TGTGCCAGCAGTGAAGCGCGTAAAGCTTTCTTT. Translation gives CASSEARKAFF. The genes are TRBV6-1 and TRBJ1-1, with D hard to call. CDR1 is MNHNS, CDR2 SASEGT, per germline. This CDR3 is 11 amino acids long. V lost 0 bases and J lost 9, with 5 bases in between.

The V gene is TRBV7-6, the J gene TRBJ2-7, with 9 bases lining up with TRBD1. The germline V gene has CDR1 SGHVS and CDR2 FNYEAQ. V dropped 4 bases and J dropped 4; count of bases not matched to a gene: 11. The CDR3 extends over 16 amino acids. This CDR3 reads CASSWGGGTGSYEQYF. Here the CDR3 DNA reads TGTGCCAGCAGCTGGGGGGGCGGGACAGGGAGTTACGAGCAGTACTTC. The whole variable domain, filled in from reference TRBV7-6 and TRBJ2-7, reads GAGVSQSPRYKVTKRGQDVALRCDPISGHVSLYWYRQALGQGPEFLTYFNYEAQQDKSGLPNDRFSAERPEGSISTLTIQRTEQRDSAMYRCASSWGGGTGSYEQYFGPGTRLTVT.

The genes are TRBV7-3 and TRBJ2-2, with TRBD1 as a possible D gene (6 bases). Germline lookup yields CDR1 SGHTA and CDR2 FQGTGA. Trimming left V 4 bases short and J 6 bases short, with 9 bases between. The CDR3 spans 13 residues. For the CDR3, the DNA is TGTGCCAGCAGCTACGACAGGTCCGGGGAGCTGTTTTTT. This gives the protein CASSYDRSGELFF.

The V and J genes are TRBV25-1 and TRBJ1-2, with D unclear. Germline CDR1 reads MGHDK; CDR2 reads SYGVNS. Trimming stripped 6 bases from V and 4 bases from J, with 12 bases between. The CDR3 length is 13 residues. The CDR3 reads CASSEVTGYGYTF. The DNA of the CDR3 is TGTGCCAGCAGCGAAGTGACGGGCTATGGCTACACCTTC.

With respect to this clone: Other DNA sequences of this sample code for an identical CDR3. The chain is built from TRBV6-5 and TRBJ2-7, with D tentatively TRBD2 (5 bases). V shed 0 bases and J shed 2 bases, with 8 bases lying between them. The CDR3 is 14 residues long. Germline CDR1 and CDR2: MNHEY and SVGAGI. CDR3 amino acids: CASSYSGEAYEQYF. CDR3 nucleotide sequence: TGTGCCAGCAGTTACTCGGGAGAGGCCTACGAGCAGTACTTC.

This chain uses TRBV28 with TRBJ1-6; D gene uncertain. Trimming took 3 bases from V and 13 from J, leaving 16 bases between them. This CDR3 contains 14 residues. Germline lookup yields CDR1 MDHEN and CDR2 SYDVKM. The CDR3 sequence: CASSFEGPNGPLHF. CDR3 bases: TGTGCCAGCAGTTTTGAGGGCCCTAATGGCCCCCTCCACTTT.

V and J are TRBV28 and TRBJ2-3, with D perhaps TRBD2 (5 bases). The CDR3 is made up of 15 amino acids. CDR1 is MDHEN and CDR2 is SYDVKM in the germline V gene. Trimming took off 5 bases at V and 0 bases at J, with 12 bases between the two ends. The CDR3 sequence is CASSRGLASTDTQYF. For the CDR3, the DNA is TGTGCCAGCAGTCGAGGACTGGCTAGCACAGATACGCAGTATTTT.